This T cell receptor (beta chain) is from a study of blood T cells in healthy people across ages. RNA extraction gave at least 5 micrograms of total RNA per sample. A second roughly 6 to 12 cycle PCR used barcoded and J-beta primers. TCRdb reanalysed the 5' RACE reads using MiXCR and keeps one entry per CDR3 protein. The repertoire holds about 280,000 distinct CDR3 sequences, roughly 26% seen once, with over 25% in the top ten. This clonotype has only one observation. The junction shows a germline mismatch at one end, possibly a read error. Sequencing input: blood. The sequence came from an older woman in good health.

CDR3 region: CDSSPSGDMQYF. For the CDR3, the DNA is TGTGACAGCAGTCCGAGTGGAGATATGCAGTATTTT. The chain links TRBV12-3 or TRBV12-4 to TRBJ2-3; D gene ambiguous. The CDR3 consists of 12 residues.